A single sample gave rise to the 28 T cell receptor beta chains below, sequenced in a study of OX40 agonist ivuxolimab in advanced cancers. Produced via immunoSEQ multiplex PCR; TCRdb's table is partial and in-frame only. The table lists 40,000 to 45,000 clones, 80% of them singletons. The source material was CD4+ or CD8+ T cells sorted from blood, sampled in a trial of the OX40 agonist ivuxolimab. Every receptor here comes from an adult with an advanced solid tumor such as melanoma, head and neck, liver or kidney cancer.

This chain connects TRBV5-8 to TRBJ2-3; 16 nucleotides line up with TRBD2. CDR1 SGHTS and CDR2 YDEGEE come from the germline V gene. The CDR3 spans 16 residues. V gave up 7 bases and J gave up 6 bases; unmatched junction bases: 8. The CDR3 DNA sequence: TGTGCCAGCTCGGGACTAGCGGGAGGGCCAGGGGATACGCAGTATTTT. Encoded protein: CASSGLAGGPGDTQYF.

A remark on this clone: Other DNA sequences in this sample translate to the same CDR3. This chain links TRBV15 with TRBJ2-1; possible D gene TRBD1, 6 bases. Trimming shortened V by 0 bases and J by 1 base, and 10 bases separated the two germline ends. The V gene's germline CDR1 is LNHNV and CDR2 YYDKDF (reference sequence). The CDR3 contains 16 residues. CDR3 coding DNA: TGTGCCACCAGCAGAGAAAGAGGGGGTTCCTACAATGAGCAGTTCTTC. It codes for CATSRERGGSYNEQFF.

CDR3 protein: CASSISGTVQPQHF. CDR3 nucleotide sequence: TGTGCCAGCAGCATTTCCGGGACAGTTCAGCCCCAGCATTTT. This rearrangement joins TRBV7-2 to TRBJ1-5; 7 positions match TRBD1. The CDR3 sequence is 14 residues long. Trimming removed 5 bases from V and 6 bases from J; junction bases left unmatched: 7. The germline CDR1 and CDR2 sequences are SGHTA and FQGNSA.

The chain links TRBV11-2 to TRBJ2-6; D not resolved. The V end was cut by 3 bases, the J end by 0 bases, with 9 bases between. The germline V gene encodes CDR1 SGHAT and CDR2 FQNNGV. The CDR3 runs 16 residues. CDR3: CASSFSPLSGANVLTF. The CDR3 nucleotides read TGTGCCAGCAGCTTCTCCCCGCTCTCTGGGGCCAACGTCCTGACTTTC.

V is TRBV21-1 and J is TRBJ2-7; TRBD1 reflects the table's D call only, with no check against the DNA. TRBV21-1 is a known pseudogene. CDR3 size: 14 residues. This CDR3 is CASNGQGSSYEQYF. The CDR3 DNA reads TGTGCCAGCAACGGACAGGGGAGCTCCTACGAGCAGTACTTC.

This sequence joins TRBV5-5 and TRBJ1-2; D gene ambiguous. V lost 0 bases, J lost 7 bases, and 13 bases lay in between. The CDR3 is made up of 14 amino acids. In germline, CDR1 is SGHKS, CDR2 YYEKEE (reference sequence). The CDR3 DNA sequence: TGTGCCAGCAGCTTGGACAGCTTACTGGGTGGCTACACCTTC. Its protein product is CASSLDSLLGGYTF.

This chain joins TRBV10-3 and TRBJ2-1, with 13 bases identical to TRBD2. The germline V gene encodes CDR1 ENHRY and CDR2 SYGVKD. This CDR3 has 17 residues. Germline trimming cut 9 bases from V and 0 bases from J; bases unmatched to any gene: 8. This CDR3 is CAIGGLAGMASYNEQFF. The CDR3 DNA sequence: TGTGCCATAGGGGGACTAGCGGGGATGGCCTCCTACAATGAGCAGTTCTTC.

The CDR3 loop is CASKGQGFEQYF. CDR3 DNA sequence: TGTGCCAGTAAGGGACAGGGGTTCGAGCAGTACTTC. This chain joins TRBV19 and TRBJ2-7; 10 bases align to TRBD1. This CDR3 region has 12 residues. J gave up 6 bases and V 7 bases, and 3 bases lay outside the gene matches. CDR1 is LNHDA and CDR2 is SQIVND in the germline V gene (reference sequence).

This chain joins TRBV13 and TRBJ1-1; no reliable D call. Germline V gene lookup returns CDR1 PRHDT and CDR2 FYEKMQ (reference sequence). This CDR3 is 12 amino acids long. V was cut by 4 bases and J by 11 bases, with 14 bases left in between. The CDR3 loop reads CASSSRPGRAFF. CDR3 coding DNA: TGTGCCAGCAGCTCCCGACCGGGCCGTGCTTTCTTT.

The chain joins TRBV10-3 to TRBJ2-5, with 10 bases fitting TRBD2. The V gene end was trimmed by 3 bases and the J gene end by 2 bases; junction bases not matched to a gene: 3. Germline V gene lookup returns CDR1 ENHRY and CDR2 SYGVKD. CDR3 length: 15 residues. CDR3 in DNA: TGTGCCATCAGTGACCTAGCGGGGGCTCAAGAGACCCAGTACTTC. Residues: CAISDLAGAQETQYF.

This clone has only a few counts. The J gene is TRBJ2-7, the V gene TRBV6-5, with unresolved D. V was pared by 7 bases and J by 0 bases, with 16 bases between. CDR1 and CDR2 from the germline V gene are MNHEY and SVGAGI. This CDR3 is 15 amino acids long. The CDR3 nucleotides read TGTGCCAGCAAGCCCCGGGCCGTCAGCTCCTACGAGCAGTACTTC. Translation: CASKPRAVSSYEQYF.

This clone was counted once. This CDR3 is CASSPQGTNEKLFF. The CDR3 nucleotides read TGCGCCAGCAGCCCACAGGGAACTAATGAAAAACTGTTTTTT. This sequence joins TRBV4-1 and TRBJ1-4, with D perhaps matching TRBD1 (6 bases). The V gene lost 4 bases and the J gene lost 1 base, with 7 bases spanning the gap. The V gene's germline CDR1 is MGHRA and CDR2 YSYEKL. The CDR3 length is 14 residues.

The rearrangement uses TRBV5-4 and TRBJ2-3; D might be TRBD1 (6 bases). Trimming removed 2 bases at V and 0 bases at J, with 16 bases between. CDR1 is SGHNT, CDR2 YYREEE, per germline (reference sequence). This CDR3 has 17 amino acids. The CDR3 nucleotides read TGTGCCAGCAGCTTATCAGGGGACCCCCTTAGCACAGATACGCAGTATTTT. Its translation is CASSLSGDPLSTDTQYF.

The sample holds a few counts of this clone. The chain has TRBV2 and TRBJ2-7, with 8 bases aligning to TRBD2. The CDR3 covers 13 residues. The V gene end was trimmed by 8 bases and the J gene end by 4 bases; junction bases not matched to a gene: 7. The germline V gene encodes CDR1 SNHLY and CDR2 FYNNEI. The CDR3, as DNA: TGTGCCAGCCGCCCCGGACTAGCTTACGAGCAGTACTTC. Its protein is CASRPGLAYEQYF.

This clone appeared a single time. The chain recombines TRBV7-9 with TRBJ2-2; no reliable D call. V was pared by 1 base and J by 6 bases, with 9 bases between. Germline V gives CDR1 SEHNR, CDR2 FQNEAQ (reference sequence). The length of the CDR3 is 14 residues. CDR3 DNA sequence: TGTGCCAGCAGCTTAGTAAATGGGGCCGGGGAGCTGTTTTTT. Protein sequence: CASSLVNGAGELFF. The entire variable domain, with the rest obtained from reference TRBV7-9 and TRBJ2-2, is as follows: DTGVSQNPRHKITKRGQNVTFRCDPISEHNRLYWYRQTLGQGPEFLTYFQNEAQLEKSRLLSDRFSAERPKGSFSTLEIQRTEQGDSAMYLCASSLVNGAGELFFGEGSRLTVL.

The chain carries TRBV18 and TRBJ2-3; 8 bases fit TRBD2. Germline V gene sequence: CDR1 KGHSH, CDR2 LQKENI. This CDR3 has 17 amino acids. V lost 4 bases to trimming and J lost 3 bases; unmatched junction nucleotides: 12. This CDR3 reads CASSLNFGLAGTDTQYF. The CDR3 coding sequence is TGTGCCAGCTCACTCAACTTCGGACTAGCAGGAACAGATACGCAGTATTTT. Together with reference TRBV18 and TRBJ2-3, the CDR3 gives the full variable domain: NAGVMQNPRHLVRRRGQEARLRCSPMKGHSHVYWYRQLPEEGLKFMVYLQKENIIDESGMPKERFSAEFPKEGPSILRIQQVVRGDSAAYFCASSLNFGLAGTDTQYFGPGTRLTVL.

This chain links TRBV19 with TRBJ2-6, with 7 bases fitting TRBD2. This CDR3 is 14 amino acids long. The germline gives CDR1 LNHDA, CDR2 SQIVND (reference sequence). The trim removed 6 bases at V and 2 bases at J, leaving 1 base unmatched. The CDR3: CASRGGAGANVLTF. The CDR3 DNA follows: TGTGCCAGTAGGGGGGGGGCTGGGGCCAACGTCCTGACTTTC.

This chain uses TRBV19 with TRBJ1-4, with 12 positions matching TRBD1. Germline CDR1 is LNHDA and CDR2 is SQIVND (reference sequence). With 5 bases clipped from V and 7 bases from J, the junction kept 8 bases outside the gene matches. The CDR3 loop spans 16 amino acids. CDR3 in DNA: TGTGCCAGTAGTCTTGGGAAGGGACAGGGGGCTGAAAAACTGTTTTTT. As protein: CASSLGKGQGAEKLFF.

This chain joins TRBV6-4 and TRBJ2-5; D possibly uses TRBD1 or TRBD2 (5 bases each). Germline V gene lookup returns CDR1 MRHNA and CDR2 SNTAGT. CDR3 length equals 15 residues. V was cut by 6 bases and J by 0 bases, with 14 bases left in between. In nucleotides, the CDR3 is TGTGCCAGCAGGGCCAGGGACCCTTACCAAGAGACCCAGTACTTC. Translated, it gives CASRARDPYQETQYF.

The V call is TRBV4-3, the J call TRBJ2-7, with unresolved D. Germline V gene sequence: CDR1 LGHNA, CDR2 YSLEER. V shed 0 bases and J shed 4 bases, with 13 bases lying between them. This CDR3 region has 15 residues. The CDR3 reads CASSQDFPGLYEQYF. CDR3 DNA: TGCGCCAGCAGCCAAGATTTCCCCGGGTTGTACGAGCAGTACTTC.

This clone appeared a few times. The chain employs TRBV28 and TRBJ1-5, with D perhaps TRBD1 (6 bases). The CDR3 length is 13 residues. From germline, CDR1 is MDHEN and CDR2 SYDVKM. The CDR3 sequence is CACDGGAAQPQHF. CDR3 DNA sequence: TGTGCGTGCGATGGGGGGGCGGCTCAGCCCCAGCATTTT.

This clone is termed medium-sized. The chain uses TRBV9 and TRBJ2-2; D perhaps matches TRBD2 (6 bases). Trimming took off 2 bases at V and 5 bases at J, with 28 bases between the two ends. The CDR3 spans 20 residues. Germline CDR1 SGDLS, CDR2 YYNGEE. CDR3 DNA: TGTGCCAGCAGCGTTAACCCGCAAATGATCCGGGACTTACCGACCGGGGAGCTGTTTTTT. It is translated as CASSVNPQMIRDLPTGELFF.

The rearrangement uses TRBV29-1 and TRBJ2-1, with D perhaps given as TRBD1 or TRBD2 (5 bases each). Germline V gene data show CDR1 as SQVTM and CDR2 as ANQGSEA. V was shortened by 3 bases and J by 9 bases, with 15 bases between the two germline ends. The CDR3 has 13 amino acids. CDR3 bases: TGCAGCGTTGACGCTACCTGGGGGAGTGAGCAGTTCTTC. Its protein is CSVDATWGSEQFF.

The gene calls are TRBV10-1 and TRBJ2-1, with a weak D call TRBD2 (6 bases). V lost 3 bases to trimming and J lost 10 bases, with 13 bases between them. The CDR3 runs to 13 residues. Germline V CDR1 and CDR2: WNHNN, SYGVQD (reference sequence). DNA for the CDR3: TGCGCCAGCAGTGACTGGCGGGATGGGGAGCAGTTCTTC. Its translation: CASSDWRDGEQFF.

V usage is TRBV6-1 and J usage is TRBJ2-7; D possibly corresponds to TRBD2 (5 bases). Per the germline V gene, CDR1 is MNHNS and CDR2 is SASEGT. The CDR3 contains 16 residues. The germline V and J ends were trimmed by 4 bases and 0 bases, with 16 bases remaining between them. The CDR3 region is CASSGDTTTSSYEQYF. CDR3 DNA sequence: TGTGCCAGCAGTGGTGACACGACTACGAGCTCCTACGAGCAGTACTTC.

This chain links TRBV30 with TRBJ1-2, with 10 bases fitting TRBD1. This CDR3 has 14 residues. Trimming cost V 2 bases and J 2 bases; bases outside gene matches: 2. Germline V gene data show CDR1 as GTSNPN and CDR2 as SVGIG (reference sequence). The DNA for the CDR3 is TGTGCCTGGAGTCGGGGACAGGGGAACTATGGCTACACCTTC. Translated: CAWSRGQGNYGYTF.

The chain links TRBV5-1 to TRBJ2-7, with unresolved D. This CDR3 is built from 11 residues. Germline-derived CDR1 and CDR2 are SGHRS and YFSETQ. V was trimmed by 7 bases and J by 1 base, leaving 6 bases between them. CDR3 in amino acids: CASGNSYEQYF. DNA for the CDR3: TGCGCCAGCGGGAATTCCTACGAGCAGTACTTC.

The chain links TRBV19 to TRBJ2-7; the D gene is possibly TRBD2 (6 bases). CDR3 size: 14 residues. The V end was cut by 1 base, the J end by 5 bases, with 12 bases between. Germline V CDR1 and CDR2: LNHDA, SQIVND (reference sequence). CDR3 sequence (DNA): TGTGCCAGTAGTATAGCGGGAGTTCCCCACGAGCAGTACTTC. This gives the protein CASSIAGVPHEQYF.